Listed here is a single T cell receptor (beta chain). Its specificity is not known. This sample is drawn from a study of shared clonotypes between healthy human individuals. The study's findings and limits: Donors were few, which limited the genetic and exposure-history diversity represented. Rarefaction gave evidence that sorted-subset sequencing remained incomplete despite large depth. Some clonotypes were shared by all four sorted-subset donors, while others were not shared. The non-shared ones had lower generation probabilities than the shared ones.

The V gene end was trimmed by 6 bases and the J gene end by 4 bases; junction bases not matched to a gene: 8. CDR3 length equals 16 residues. The V gene's germline CDR1 is MNHEY and CDR2 SMNVEV (reference sequence). Deep level was the assay's run setting. TCRdb's copy holds only in-frame clones and misses some; the assay was immunoSEQ multiplex PCR. The profile shows 650,000 to 800,000 clones, around 70% of them singletons. J is TRBJ2-7 and V is TRBV27; TRBD2 matches at 14 bases. Sequencing input: memory CD4+ T cells sorted from blood. The subset is: CD45RA-negative fraction. The TCR comes from a young woman in good health. Here the CDR3 DNA reads TGTGCCAGCAGAAGGGGACTAGCGGGAGCACGGTACGAGCAGTACTTC. Translation gives CASRRGLAGARYEQYF.